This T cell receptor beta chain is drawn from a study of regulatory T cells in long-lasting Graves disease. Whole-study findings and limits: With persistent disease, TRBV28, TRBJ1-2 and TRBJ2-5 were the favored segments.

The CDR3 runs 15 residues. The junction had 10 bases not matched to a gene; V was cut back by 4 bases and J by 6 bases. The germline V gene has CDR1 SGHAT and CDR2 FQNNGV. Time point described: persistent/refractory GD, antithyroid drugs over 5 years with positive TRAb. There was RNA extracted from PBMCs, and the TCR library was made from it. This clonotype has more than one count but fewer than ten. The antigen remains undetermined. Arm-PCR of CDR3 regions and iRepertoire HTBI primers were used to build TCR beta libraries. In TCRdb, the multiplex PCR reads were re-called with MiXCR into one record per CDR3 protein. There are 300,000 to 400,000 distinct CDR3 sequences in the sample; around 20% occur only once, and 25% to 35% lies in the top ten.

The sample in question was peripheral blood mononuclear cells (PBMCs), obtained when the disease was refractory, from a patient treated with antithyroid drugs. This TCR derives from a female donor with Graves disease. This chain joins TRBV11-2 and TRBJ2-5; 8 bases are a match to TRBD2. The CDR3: CASSSSGSSLKTQYF. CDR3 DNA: TGTGCCAGCAGCTCAAGCGGGAGCTCCCTTAAGACCCAGTACTTC.